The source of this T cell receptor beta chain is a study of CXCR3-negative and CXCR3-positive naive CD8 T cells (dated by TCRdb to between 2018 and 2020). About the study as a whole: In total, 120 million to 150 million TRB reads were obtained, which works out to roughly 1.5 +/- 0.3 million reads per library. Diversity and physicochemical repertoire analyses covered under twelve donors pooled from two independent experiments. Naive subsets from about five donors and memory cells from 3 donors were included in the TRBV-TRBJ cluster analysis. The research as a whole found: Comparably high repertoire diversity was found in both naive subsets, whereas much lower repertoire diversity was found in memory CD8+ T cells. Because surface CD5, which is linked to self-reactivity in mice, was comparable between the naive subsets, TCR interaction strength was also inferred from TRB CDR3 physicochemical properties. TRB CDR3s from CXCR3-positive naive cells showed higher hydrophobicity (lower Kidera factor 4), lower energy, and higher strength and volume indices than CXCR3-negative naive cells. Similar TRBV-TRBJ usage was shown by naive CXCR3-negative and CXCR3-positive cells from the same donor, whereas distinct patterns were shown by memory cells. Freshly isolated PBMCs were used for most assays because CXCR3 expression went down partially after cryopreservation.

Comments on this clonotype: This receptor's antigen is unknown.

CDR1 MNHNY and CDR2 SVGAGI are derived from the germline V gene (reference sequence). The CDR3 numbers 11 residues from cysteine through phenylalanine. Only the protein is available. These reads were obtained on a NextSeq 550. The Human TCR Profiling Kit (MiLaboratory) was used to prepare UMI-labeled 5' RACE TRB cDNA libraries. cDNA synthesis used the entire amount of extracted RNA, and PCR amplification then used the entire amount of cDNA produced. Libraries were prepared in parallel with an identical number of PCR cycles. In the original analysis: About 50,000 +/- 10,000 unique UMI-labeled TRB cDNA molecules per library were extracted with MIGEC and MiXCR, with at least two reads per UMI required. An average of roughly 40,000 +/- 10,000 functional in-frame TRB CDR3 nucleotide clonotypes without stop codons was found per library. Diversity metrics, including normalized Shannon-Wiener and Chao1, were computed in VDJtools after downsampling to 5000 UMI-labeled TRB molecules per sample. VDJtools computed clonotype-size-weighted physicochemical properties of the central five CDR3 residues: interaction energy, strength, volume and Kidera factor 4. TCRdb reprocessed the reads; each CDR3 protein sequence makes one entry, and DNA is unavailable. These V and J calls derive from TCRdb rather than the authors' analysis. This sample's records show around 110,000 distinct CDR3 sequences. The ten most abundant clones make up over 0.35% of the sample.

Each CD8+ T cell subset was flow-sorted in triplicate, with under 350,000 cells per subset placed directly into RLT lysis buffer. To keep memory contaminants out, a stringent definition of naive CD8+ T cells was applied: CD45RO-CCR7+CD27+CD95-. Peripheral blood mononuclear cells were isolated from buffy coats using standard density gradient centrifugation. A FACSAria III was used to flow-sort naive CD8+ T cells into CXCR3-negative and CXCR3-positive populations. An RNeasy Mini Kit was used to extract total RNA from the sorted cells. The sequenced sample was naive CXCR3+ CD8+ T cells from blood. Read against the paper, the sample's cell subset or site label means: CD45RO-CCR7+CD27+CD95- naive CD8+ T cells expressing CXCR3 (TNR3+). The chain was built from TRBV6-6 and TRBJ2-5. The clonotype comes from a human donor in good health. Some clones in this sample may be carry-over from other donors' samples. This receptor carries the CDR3 CASSYSETQYF.